A selection of T cell receptor beta chains follows, all from one sample in a study of T-cell reconstitution after alpha-beta-depleted transplantation in children. TCRdb fed the PCR reads into MiXCR, producing one record per CDR3 protein. The sample records 120,000 or so distinct CDR3 sequences, 23% being singletons. Specimen: PBMCs, mostly from graft donor cells, collected 180 days after TCRalphabeta/CD19-depleted stem cell transplant. All receptors come from a male patient between 2 and 10 years old who had a stem cell transplant for chronic granulomatous disease, so the T cells may come from the graft donor. Each CDR3 is given without its conserved first and last residue. Fields, in order: V gene, J gene, CDR3 length, CDR3 protein.

v_gene: TRBV9; j_gene: TRBJ2-1; len: 11; CDR3aa: ASSVEEGNEQF
v_gene: TRBV12-3/TRBV12-4; j_gene: TRBJ2-5; len: 13; CDR3aa: ASTPLAGGRETQY
v_gene: TRBV12-3/TRBV12-4; j_gene: TRBJ2-2; len: 15; CDR3aa: ASSLTRLAANTGELF
v_gene: TRBV7-2; j_gene: TRBJ1-2; len: 9; CDR3aa: ASSSYYGYT
v_gene: TRBV20-1; j_gene: TRBJ1-2; len: 10; CDR3aa: SARSLGEGYT
v_gene: TRBV12-3/TRBV12-4; j_gene: TRBJ2-7; len: 14; CDR3aa: ASSLALAGASYEQY
v_gene: TRBV28; j_gene: TRBJ1-5; len: 14; CDR3aa: ASSFDGQGYDQPQH
v_gene: TRBV20-1; j_gene: TRBJ2-5; len: 12; CDR3aa: SARGDRGLGTQY
v_gene: TRBV20-1; j_gene: TRBJ2-3; len: 11; CDR3aa: SAREGVGDTQY
v_gene: TRBV27; j_gene: TRBJ2-1; len: 13; CDR3aa: ASGRGSGSSHEQF
v_gene: TRBV6-4; j_gene: TRBJ2-2; len: 15; CDR3aa: ASSRGTGAVNTGELF
v_gene: TRBV7-2; j_gene: TRBJ1-4; len: 12; CDR3aa: ASSRGTVAEKLF
v_gene: TRBV12-3/TRBV12-4; j_gene: TRBJ2-7; len: 12; CDR3aa: ASSPGGSDYEQY
v_gene: TRBV20-1; j_gene: TRBJ1-1; len: 12; CDR3aa: SVGQPSLNTEAF
v_gene: TRBV29-1; j_gene: TRBJ2-7; len: 12; CDR3aa: SVAALADNYEQY
v_gene: TRBV7-2; j_gene: TRBJ1-5; len: 14; CDR3aa: ASSLVRGQGNQPQH
v_gene: TRBV4-3; j_gene: TRBJ1-5; len: 12; CDR3aa: ASSQRQSNQPQH
v_gene: TRBV5-1; j_gene: TRBJ2-1; len: 13; CDR3aa: ASSRDVVAYNEQF
v_gene: TRBV12-3/TRBV12-4; j_gene: TRBJ2-5; len: 12; CDR3aa: ASSKTATQETQY
v_gene: TRBV20-1; j_gene: TRBJ2-7; len: 14; CDR3aa: SASPPYGGQSYEQY
v_gene: TRBV20-1; j_gene: TRBJ1-2; len: 11; CDR3aa: SARWGAPGGYT
v_gene: TRBV5-1; j_gene: TRBJ2-1; len: 13; CDR3aa: ASSLVSSGSLRRF
v_gene: TRBV9; j_gene: TRBJ2-1; len: 11; CDR3aa: ASSYQGWDEQF
v_gene: TRBV6-1; j_gene: TRBJ1-2; len: 11; CDR3aa: ASSAGRNYGYT
v_gene: TRBV12-3/TRBV12-4; j_gene: TRBJ2-5; len: 11; CDR3aa: ASRTNNQETQY
v_gene: TRBV6-6; j_gene: TRBJ2-3; len: 9; CDR3aa: ASSYGDTQY
v_gene: TRBV20-1; j_gene: TRBJ1-1; len: 12; CDR3aa: SASRAGQNTEAF
v_gene: TRBV3-1; j_gene: TRBJ2-7; len: 12; CDR3aa: ASSPGLLSYEQY
v_gene: TRBV5-5; j_gene: TRBJ2-1; len: 13; CDR3aa: ASSKQGSSYNEQF
v_gene: TRBV12-3/TRBV12-4; j_gene: TRBJ1-5; len: 12; CDR3aa: ASSPDRDDQPQH